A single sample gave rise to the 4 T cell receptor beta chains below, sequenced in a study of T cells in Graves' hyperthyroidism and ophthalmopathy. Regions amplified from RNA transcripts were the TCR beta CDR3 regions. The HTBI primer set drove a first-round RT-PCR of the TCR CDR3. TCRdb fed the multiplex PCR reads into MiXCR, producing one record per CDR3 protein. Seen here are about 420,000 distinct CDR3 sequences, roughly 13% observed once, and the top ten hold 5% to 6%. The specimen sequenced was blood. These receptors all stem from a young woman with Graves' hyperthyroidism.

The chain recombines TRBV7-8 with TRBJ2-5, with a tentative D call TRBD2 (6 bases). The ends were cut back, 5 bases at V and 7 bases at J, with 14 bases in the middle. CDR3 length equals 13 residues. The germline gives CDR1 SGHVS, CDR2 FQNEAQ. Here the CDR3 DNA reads TGTGCCAGCAGCCTGAGTCCCGGGGGGACCCAGTACTTC. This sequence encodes CASSLSPGGTQYF.

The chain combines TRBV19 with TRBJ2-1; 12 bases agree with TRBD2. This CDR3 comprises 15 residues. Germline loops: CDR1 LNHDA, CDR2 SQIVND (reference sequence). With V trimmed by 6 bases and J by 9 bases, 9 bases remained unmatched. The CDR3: CASSLPTSGRSEQFF. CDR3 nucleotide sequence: TGTGCCAGTAGCTTACCGACTAGCGGGAGAAGTGAGCAGTTCTTC.

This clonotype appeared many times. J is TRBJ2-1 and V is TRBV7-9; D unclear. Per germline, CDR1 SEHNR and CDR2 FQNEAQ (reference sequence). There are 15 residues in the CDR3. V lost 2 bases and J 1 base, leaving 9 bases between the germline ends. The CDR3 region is CASSLSGVSYNEQFF. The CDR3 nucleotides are TGTGCCAGCAGCTTAAGTGGCGTTTCCTACAATGAGCAGTTCTTC.

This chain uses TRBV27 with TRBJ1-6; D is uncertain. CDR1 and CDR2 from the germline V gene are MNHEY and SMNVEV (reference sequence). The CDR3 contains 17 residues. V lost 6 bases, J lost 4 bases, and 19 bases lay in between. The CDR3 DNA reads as TGTGCCAGCAGCCTCACCCGGTCCGGGGTTTATAATTCACCCCTCCACTTT. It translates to CASSLTRSGVYNSPLHF.